These 2 T cell receptor beta chains came from one sample sequenced in a study of T cells in tumors after PD-1 blockade. Sequenced by immunoSEQ multiplex PCR; TCRdb stores in-frame clones only, minus some. The sample has approximately 20,000 clones; approximately 81% are singletons. Specimen: PBMCs, collected after anti-PD-1 therapy. The receptors originated from a human donor with advanced basal cell or squamous cell carcinoma (not recorded which).

The rearrangement links TRBV5-4 to TRBJ2-1, with 12 bases matching TRBD2. The V segment lost 4 bases and the J segment 4 bases; nucleotides outside the gene matches: 6. Per germline, CDR1 SGHNT and CDR2 YYREEE (reference sequence). This CDR3 is 16 amino acids long. The CDR3 nucleotides are TGTGCCAGCAGCCTCGGACTAGCGGGGCTATACAATGAGCAGTTCTTC. Protein: CASSLGLAGLYNEQFF.

The chain links TRBV18 to TRBJ1-1; TRBD1 matches 10 bases. V was clipped by 6 bases and J by 0 bases; unmatched bases: 4. The CDR3 has 15 residues. The germline V gene has CDR1 KGHSH and CDR2 LQKENI. The CDR3 here is CASSWTGGMNTEAFF. CDR3 nucleotides: TGTGCCAGCTCTTGGACAGGGGGGATGAACACTGAAGCTTTCTTT.